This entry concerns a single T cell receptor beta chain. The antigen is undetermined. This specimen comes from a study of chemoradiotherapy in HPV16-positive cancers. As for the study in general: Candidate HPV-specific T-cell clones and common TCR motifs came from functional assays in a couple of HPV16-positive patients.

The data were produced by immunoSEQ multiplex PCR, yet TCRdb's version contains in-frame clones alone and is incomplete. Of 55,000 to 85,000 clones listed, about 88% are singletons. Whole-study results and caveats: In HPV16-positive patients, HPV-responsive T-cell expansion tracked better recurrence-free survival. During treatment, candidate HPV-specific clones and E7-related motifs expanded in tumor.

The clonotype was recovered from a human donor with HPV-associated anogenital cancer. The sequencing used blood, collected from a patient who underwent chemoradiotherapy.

The CDR3 loop is CATFIQTGTGAAFF. CDR3 sequence (DNA): TGTGCCACCTTTATACAAACCGGGACAGGCGCAGCTTTCTTT. The J gene is TRBJ1-1, the V gene TRBV19, with 8 bases lining up with TRBD1. This CDR3 region has 14 residues. V dropped 10 bases and J dropped 10; count of bases not matched to a gene: 17. From germline, CDR1 is LNHDA and CDR2 SQIVND (reference sequence).